This entry lists 28 T cell receptor beta chains sequenced from one sample in a study of blood T cell repertoires in COVID-19. The data were produced by immunoSEQ multiplex PCR, yet TCRdb's version contains in-frame clones alone and is incomplete. The table lists about 110,000 clones, about 79% of them singletons. Material for sequencing was peripheral blood. The receptors were sampled from an elderly man with COVID-19, enrolled during active disease.

The V gene is TRBV2, the J gene TRBJ1-6; no clear D gene. Trimming cost V 3 bases and J 6 bases, with 12 bases left between them. The CDR3 has 15 residues. CDR1 and CDR2 (germline): SNHLY, FYNNEI. CDR3 bases: TGTGCCAGCAGTGATAATGGCCGGGGTAATTCACCCCTCCACTTT. Its protein is CASSDNGRGNSPLHF.

This rearrangement joins TRBV7-8 to TRBJ2-5, with TRBD2 matching 8 bases. Germline assignment: CDR1 SGHVS and CDR2 FQNEAQ. The trim removed 1 base at V and 4 bases at J, leaving 11 bases unmatched. There are 17 residues in the CDR3. CDR3 in amino acids: CASSLVPASGRSETQYF. CDR3 nucleotide sequence: TGTGCCAGCAGCTTAGTTCCGGCAAGCGGGAGATCAGAGACCCAGTACTTC.

The gene calls are TRBV5-6 and TRBJ1-3, with no clear D. The V gene lost 0 bases and the J gene lost 0 bases, with 10 bases spanning the gap. CDR3 length: 16 residues. In germline, CDR1 is SGHDT, CDR2 YYEEEE. CDR3 nucleotide sequence: TGTGCCAGCAGCTTGGAACAGAGACGCTCTGGAAACACCATATATTTT. Translating gives CASSLEQRRSGNTIYF.

J is TRBJ2-1 and V is TRBV19; 7 bases align to TRBD2. This CDR3 is built from 14 residues. After removal of 4 bases from V and 5 bases from J, the junction contained 5 bases not matched to a gene. CDR1 LNHDA and CDR2 SQIVND come from the germline V gene (reference sequence). The CDR3: CASSRRGSDNEQFF. The CDR3 DNA reads as TGTGCCAGTAGTAGGCGGGGGAGCGACAATGAGCAGTTCTTC.

This chain links TRBV11-2 with TRBJ2-1, with 10 bases fitting TRBD1. The germline gives CDR1 SGHAT, CDR2 FQNNGV. V was pared by 5 bases and J by 2 bases, with 3 bases of the junction left unmatched. The length of the CDR3 is 15 residues. This chain's CDR3 is CASSQGQGPYNEQFF. The CDR3 DNA follows: TGTGCCAGCAGCCAGGGACAGGGGCCCTACAATGAGCAGTTCTTC. Filled out from reference TRBV11-2 and TRBJ2-1, the complete variable domain reads EAGVAQSPRYKIIEKRQSVAFWCNPISGHATLYWYQQILGQGPKLLIQFQNNGVVDDSQLPKDRFSAERLKGVDSTLKIQPAKLEDSAVYLCASSQGQGPYNEQFFGPGTRLTVL.

The chain joins TRBV28 to TRBJ2-7; D unclear. From germline, CDR1 is MDHEN and CDR2 SYDVKM. The CDR3 covers 13 residues. The ends were cut back, 1 base at V and 4 bases at J, with 8 bases in the middle. The CDR3 DNA reads as TGTGCCAGCAGTTTATTAAACTCTTACGAGCAGTACTTC. Its translation: CASSLLNSYEQYF.

This chain links TRBV11-2 with TRBJ1-2, with D uncertain. Trimming removed 3 bases at V and 8 bases at J, with 19 bases between. Germline loops: CDR1 SGHAT, CDR2 FQNNGV. CDR3 length equals 15 residues. CDR3 amino acids: CASSFHPLAEKGYTF. The CDR3 coding sequence is TGTGCCAGCAGCTTTCACCCCCTCGCGGAAAAGGGCTACACCTTC.

This chain connects TRBV5-1 to TRBJ1-4, with D tentatively TRBD1 (6 bases). Germline CDR1 is SGHRS and CDR2 is YFSETQ. There are 14 residues in the CDR3. Trimming pared 0 bases from V and 4 bases from J, leaving 7 bases between. CDR3 residues: CASSLGTVNEKLFF. The CDR3 DNA reads TGCGCCAGCAGCTTGGGGACAGTTAATGAAAAACTGTTTTTT.

CDR3 DNA sequence: TGTGCCAGCAGCCCCCACGGGACTAGTGCGGGTCTTGAGCAGTTCTTC. Protein sequence: CASSPHGTSAGLEQFF. The J gene is TRBJ2-1, the V gene TRBV5-6; 8 bases agree with TRBD2. J gave up 9 bases and V 4 bases, and 15 bases lay outside the gene matches. CDR1 and CDR2 from the germline V gene are SGHDT and YYEEEE. The CDR3 runs to 16 residues.

The J gene is TRBJ1-5, the V gene TRBV7-8; no clear D. Germline V gene sequence: CDR1 SGHVS, CDR2 FQNEAQ. The CDR3 extends over 18 amino acids. V was cut by 1 base and J by 0 bases, with 16 bases left in between. This CDR3 is CASSLDPPDYYSNQPQHF. CDR3 coding DNA: TGTGCCAGCAGCTTAGATCCGCCAGACTATTATAGCAATCAGCCCCAGCATTTT.

The CDR3 spells CASRERGQETQYF. The CDR3 DNA reads as TGTGCCAGTAGGGAAAGGGGCCAAGAGACCCAGTACTTC. This chain connects TRBV19 to TRBJ2-5, with D possibly being TRBD1 (5 bases). The CDR3 spans 13 residues. V gave up 6 bases and J gave up 1 base, with 9 bases separating them. In germline, CDR1 is LNHDA, CDR2 SQIVND (reference sequence).

J is TRBJ2-3 and V is TRBV11-3; perhaps TRBD2 as D (5 bases). Germline lookup yields CDR1 SGHNT and CDR2 YENEEA. CDR3 length: 15 amino acids. V was shortened by 3 bases and J by 0 bases, with 10 bases between the two germline ends. The CDR3 is CASSFGQRSTDTQYF. DNA of the CDR3: TGTGCCAGCAGCTTCGGCCAGCGGAGCACAGATACGCAGTATTTT.

The chain recombines TRBV11-2 with TRBJ2-3, with 8 positions matching TRBD2. CDR1 is SGHAT and CDR2 is FQNNGV in the germline V gene. V lost 2 bases and J lost 1; bases outside the gene matches: 2. The CDR3 totals 15 residues. CDR3 DNA: TGTGCCAGCAGCTTATTACTAGCGGGCACAGATACGCAGTATTTT. Translating it yields CASSLLLAGTDTQYF.

J is TRBJ2-7 and V is TRBV19; TRBD2 matches 10 bases. With V trimmed by 2 bases and J by 3 bases, 16 bases remained unmatched. CDR1 LNHDA and CDR2 SQIVND come from the germline V gene (reference sequence). The CDR3 runs 19 residues. The CDR3 coding sequence is TGTGCCAGTAGTATACTGCCAGGGGGGAGAGCGGGAGGGCTCTACGAGCAGTACTTC. As protein: CASSILPGGRAGGLYEQYF.

The chain links TRBV2 to TRBJ1-4; TRBD1 matches at 8 bases. The junction had 11 bases not matched to a gene; V was cut back by 6 bases and J by 8 bases. The CDR3 totals 15 residues. Per the germline V gene, CDR1 is SNHLY and CDR2 is FYNNEI. CDR3 region: CASRLQGDPAEKLFF. The CDR3 nucleotides read TGTGCCAGCAGGTTACAGGGGGACCCTGCCGAAAAACTGTTTTTT. The whole variable domain, filled in from reference TRBV2 and TRBJ1-4, reads EPEVTQTPSHQVTQMGQEVILRCVPISNHLYFYWYRQILGQKVEFLVSFYNNEISEKSEIFDDQFSVERPDGSNFTLKIRSTKLEDSAMYFCASRLQGDPAEKLFFGSGTQLSVL.

The rearrangement joins TRBV5-6 to TRBJ1-3; 7 nucleotides match TRBD1. Germline V gene data show CDR1 as SGHDT and CDR2 as YYEEEE. The CDR3 spans 16 residues. The junction had 5 bases not matched to a gene; V was cut back by 2 bases and J by 0 bases. For the CDR3, the DNA is TGTGCCAGCAGCTTAGGGGGCACTAGCTCTGGAAACACCATATATTTT. Its protein is CASSLGGTSSGNTIYF.

This clone has only a few counts. J is TRBJ2-2 and V is TRBV2; 10 bases agree with TRBD1. V shed 6 bases and J 5 bases; nucleotides not matched to a gene: 6. The V gene's germline CDR1 is SNHLY and CDR2 FYNNEI. The CDR3 is 15 residues long. CDR3 amino acids: CASSPGTGVTGELFF. In nucleotides, the CDR3 is TGTGCCAGCAGCCCCGGGACAGGGGTTACCGGGGAGCTGTTTTTT.

The gene calls are TRBV7-3 and TRBJ2-5, with 9 bases that match TRBD1. The CDR3 contains 14 residues. Germline loops: CDR1 SGHTA, CDR2 FQGTGA. Trimming at V came to 5 bases and at J to 2 bases, leaving 3 bases not matched to a gene. CDR3 nucleotide sequence: TGTGCCAGCAGCGCCGGACAGGGGCAAGAGACCCAGTACTTC. Protein product: CASSAGQGQETQYF.

This clone occurred once. V is TRBV19 and J is TRBJ1-4; D gene ambiguous. The germline gives CDR1 LNHDA, CDR2 SQIVND (reference sequence). Between the trimmed V and J ends, which lost 7 bases and 8 bases, there was a span of 17 bases. The CDR3 contains 14 residues. CDR3 region: CASNSWESGEKLFF. Here the CDR3 DNA reads TGTGCCAGTAATAGTTGGGAGAGCGGCGAAAAACTGTTTTTT.

In DNA, the CDR3 is TGCGCCAGCAGCAGAGACAGGCAACGTGCAACTAATGAAAAACTGTTTTTT. It specifies CASSRDRQRATNEKLFF. The chain has TRBV4-3 and TRBJ1-4; weak D call: TRBD1 (6 bases). Germline-derived CDR1 and CDR2 are LGHNA and YSLEER. The CDR3 covers 17 residues. Trimming removed 5 bases from V and 0 bases from J, with 16 bases in between.

Only a few counts were recorded for this clone. J is TRBJ2-5 and V is TRBV3-1 (or the pseudogene TRBV3-2); 8 bases fit TRBD2. Trimming cost V 1 base and J 5 bases; bases outside gene matches: 6. The CDR3 totals 15 residues. Germline CDR1 is LGHDT and CDR2 is YNNKEL (reference sequence). Written as DNA, the CDR3 is TGTGCCAGCAGCCAAGTACTAGCGGAGGGGGAGACCCAGTACTTC. This encodes CASSQVLAEGETQYF.

The count of this clone is one. The chain links TRBV28 to TRBJ2-3; 11 bases map to TRBD2. Germline V gene lookup returns CDR1 MDHEN and CDR2 SYDVKM. J was trimmed by 4 bases and V by 4 bases; bases with no gene match: 7. The CDR3 runs to 16 residues. CDR3 loop: CASSWVSGRESDTQYF. The CDR3 region has the DNA TGTGCCAGCAGTTGGGTTAGCGGGAGGGAATCAGATACGCAGTATTTT.

CDR3 amino acids: CASSLATDSNQPQHF. The CDR3 coding sequence is TGTGCCAGCAGCCTCGCGACAGATAGCAATCAGCCCCAGCATTTT. The V call is TRBV7-3, the J call TRBJ1-5; weak D call: TRBD1 (5 bases). V was pared by 5 bases and J by 0 bases, with 11 bases between. The CDR3 covers 15 residues. Germline CDR1 reads SGHTA; CDR2 reads FQGTGA.

This clone was counted between two and nine times. This rearrangement joins TRBV7-8 to TRBJ2-7; D remains ambiguous. The V and J ends lost 7 bases and 2 bases respectively, with 15 bases between them. The CDR3 totals 14 residues. CDR1 and CDR2 (germline): SGHVS, FQNEAQ. The CDR3 coding sequence is TGTGCCAGCACCCCACCAGGCAGGCCCTACGAGCAGTACTTC. This codes for CASTPPGRPYEQYF.

The J gene is TRBJ2-1, the V gene TRBV5-1; 7 bases match TRBD2. Germline V lookup: CDR1 SGHRS, CDR2 YFSETQ. Trimming at V came to 4 bases and at J to 0 bases, leaving 7 bases not matched to a gene. The CDR3 sequence is 16 residues long. CDR3 in DNA: TGCGCCAGCAGCCCGGCAGCGGGGAGCTCCTACAATGAGCAGTTCTTC. It is translated as CASSPAAGSSYNEQFF.

The chain carries TRBV6-5 and TRBJ2-7; 8 bases map to TRBD2. V gave up 6 bases and J gave up 6 bases; unmatched junction bases: 10. The CDR3 loop spans 14 amino acids. Germline values: CDR1 MNHEY, CDR2 SVGAGI. The CDR3 region has the DNA TGTGCCAGCAGCCAGGGCAGGACTAGCACCGAGCAGTACTTC. Encoded protein: CASSQGRTSTEQYF.

As for this clone: Other DNA sequences in this sample translate to the same CDR3. The CDR3 coding sequence is TGTGCCAGCAGCCCTGGGACTAGCGGGAGTCACGAGCAGTACTTC. This gives the protein CASSPGTSGSHEQYF. J is TRBJ2-7 and V is TRBV28, with 14 bases identical to TRBD2. The CDR3 is 15 residues long. V lost 6 bases and J lost 5; bases outside the gene matches: 6. CDR1 and CDR2 from the germline V gene are MDHEN and SYDVKM.

A single count supports this clone. The chain recombines TRBV2 with TRBJ2-7; TRBD2 is a possible D gene (5 bases). The CDR3 spans 13 residues. Germline CDR1 SNHLY, CDR2 FYNNEI. V lost 7 bases and J lost 6, with 16 bases in between. Written as DNA, the CDR3 is TGTGCCAGCAAGAAACTTAATGAGGGCGAGCAGTACTTC. Its translation is CASKKLNEGEQYF.